The rows below give T cell receptor beta chains drawn from one sample of a study of human T cells and chemical hapten exposure. One entry per CDR3 protein results from TCRdb running MiXCR on the RACE reads. The repertoire holds over 40,000 distinct CDR3 sequences, around 3% seen once, with approximately 7.1% in the top ten. Sample: whole blood, taken in connection with sensitization to the hapten diphenylcyclopropenone (DPC). The receptor source for this set is a man aged 40-49 years with alopecia areata. Some clones in this sample may be carry-over from other donors' samples. Each CDR3 is given with its conserved first and last residue. The D gene is left open where the match is weak. Where a row states a size, it is once, few, many or the class of an expanded clone; other rows omit it.

V	size	D	J	CDR3	DNA
TRBV29-1	many	TRBD1	TRBJ1-1	CSVYRQGNTEAFF	TGCAGCGTTTACCGACAGGGTAACACTGAAGCTTTCTTT
TRBV28	many	TRBD1	TRBJ2-1	CASSTTGIYNEQFF	TGTGCCAGCAGTACGACAGGGATCTACAATGAGCAGTTCTTC
TRBV5-6	many	-	TRBJ1-1	CASRQGAVTEAFF	TGTGCCAGCAGGCAAGGGGCGGTCACTGAAGCTTTCTTT
TRBV12-3/TRBV12-4	-	-	TRBJ2-6	CASSFQKMNVLTF	TGTGCCAGCAGTTTCCAGAAAATGAACGTCCTGACTTTC
TRBV28	many	-	TRBJ1-2	CASSPVGPSLPYGYTF	TGTGCCAGCAGCCCGGTGGGTCCGTCCCTCCCTTATGGCTACACCTTC
TRBV11-1	many	TRBD1	TRBJ2-7	CASSLSGTGSYEQYF	TGTGCCAGCAGCCTTTCCGGGACAGGGTCCTACGAGCAGTACTTC
TRBV25-1	many	TRBD2	TRBJ2-5	CASSPWGLAGGETQYF	TGTGCCAGCAGTCCGTGGGGACTAGCGGGAGGAGAGACCCAGTACTTC
TRBV7-9	many	-	TRBJ2-1	CASSLGVPSLYNEQFF	TGTGCCAGCAGCTTAGGGGTCCCGAGCCTCTACAATGAGCAGTTCTTC
TRBV3-1	many	TRBD2	TRBJ2-4	CASSPTSGSYIQYF	TGTGCCAGCAGCCCGACTAGCGGGAGTTACATTCAGTACTTC
TRBV20-1	many	-	TRBJ2-1	CSASADSSYNEQFF	TGCAGTGCTAGTGCGGACAGTTCCTACAATGAGCAGTTCTTC
TRBV12-3/TRBV12-4	-	-	TRBJ1-1	CASSPDLRTEAFF	TGTGCCAGCAGTCCCGACCTGAGGACTGAAGCTTTCTTT
TRBV19	-	-	TRBJ2-5	CASSTTRTAPVGTQYF	TGTGCCAGTAGTACTACTCGGACAGCCCCGGTGGGGACCCAGTACTTC
TRBV12-3/TRBV12-4	few	-	TRBJ1-4	CASSFSLVLNEKLFF	TGTGCCAGCAGTTTTTCGTTGGTACTCAATGAAAAACTGTTTTTT
TRBV24-1	many	-	TRBJ2-7	CATSGPQDSYEQYF	TGTGCCACCAGTGGTCCACAGGACTCCTACGAGCAGTACTTC
TRBV7-3	few	-	TRBJ2-7	CASSSTGGREQYF	TGTGCCAGCAGCTCCACCGGGGGACGCGAGCAGTACTTC
TRBV5-1	many	TRBD1	TRBJ2-5	CASSSGQGRETQYF	TGCGCCAGCAGCTCCGGACAGGGGCGAGAGACCCAGTACTTC
TRBV2	many	-	TRBJ1-5	CASSERVFQPQHF	TGTGCCAGCAGTGAAAGGGTTTTTCAGCCCCAGCATTTT
TRBV6-2/TRBV6-3	many	-	TRBJ1-1	CASRPRGTEAFF	TGTGCCAGCAGGCCAAGGGGAACTGAAGCTTTCTTT
TRBV29-1	-	-	TRBJ2-1	CSVVGGLGEQFF	TGCAGCGTTGTGGGGGGGCTAGGGGAGCAGTTCTTC
TRBV12-3/TRBV12-4	many	TRBD1	TRBJ2-7	CASSLGTGAYEQYF	TGTGCCAGCAGTTTAGGGACAGGGGCTTACGAGCAGTACTTC
TRBV11-2	-	TRBD2	TRBJ2-5	CASSFRPDGRLAGGPQETQYF	TGTGCCAGCAGCTTTCGTCCGGACGGGAGACTAGCGGGAGGGCCCCAAGAGACCCAGTACTTC
TRBV6-2/TRBV6-3	many	-	TRBJ1-5	CASCPGYASNQPQHF	TGTGCCAGTTGCCCCGGTTACGCGAGCAATCAGCCCCAGCATTTT
TRBV12-3/TRBV12-4	few	-	TRBJ2-3	CASSPGGSGVFASSTDTQYF	TGTGCCAGCAGCCCCGGGGGTAGCGGAGTCTTCGCCTCTAGCACAGATACGCAGTATTTT
TRBV27	many	-	TRBJ1-5	CASSQQGGQGQPQHF	TGTGCCAGCAGTCAACAGGGCGGCCAGGGTCAGCCCCAGCATTTT
TRBV12-5	-	TRBD2	TRBJ2-1	CASGLVGGSGRASITYNEQFF	TGTGCTAGTGGTTTGGTAGGAGGTAGCGGGAGGGCCTCAATAACCTACAATGAGCAGTTCTTC
TRBV28	few	-	TRBJ1-5	CASSTTGHGQPQHF	TGTGCCAGCAGTACCACAGGGCACGGGCAGCCCCAGCATTTT
TRBV10-3	many	-	TRBJ1-3	CAISEPDTLSGNTIYF	TGTGCCATCAGTGAGCCAGATACCCTCTCTGGAAACACCATATATTTT
TRBV28	many	TRBD1	TRBJ2-7	CASTEWGQGPFEQYF	TGTGCCAGCACCGAATGGGGACAGGGGCCCTTCGAGCAGTACTTC
TRBV4-1	many	-	TRBJ2-3	CASSPGDPPDTQYF	TGCGCCAGCAGCCCAGGGGATCCCCCAGATACGCAGTATTTT
TRBV24-1	few	-	TRBJ1-5	CATSDPGPNQPQHF	TGTGCCACCAGTGATCCCGGCCCCAATCAGCCCCAGCATTTT
TRBV12-3/TRBV12-4	many	-	TRBJ2-4	CASSLEDIQYF	TGTGCCAGCAGTTTGGAGGACATTCAGTACTTC
TRBV7-9	many	-	TRBJ2-3	CASDRTSTDTQYF	TGTGCCAGCGACAGGACTAGCACAGATACGCAGTATTTT
TRBV6-5	many	-	TRBJ1-1	CASSYSPLRGSGDTEAFF	TGTGCCAGCAGTTACTCCCCCCTGAGGGGATCTGGCGACACTGAAGCTTTCTTT
TRBV5-1	many	TRBD2	TRBJ2-7	CASSPHSGSKYEQYF	TGCGCCAGCAGCCCTCATAGCGGGAGTAAGTACGAGCAGTACTTC
TRBV12-3/TRBV12-4	many	TRBD1	TRBJ1-2	CASSLSGQGASRYTF	TGTGCCAGCAGTTTAAGCGGACAGGGGGCTTCTCGGTACACCTTC
TRBV3-1	many	-	TRBJ1-5	CASSPDHNQPQHF	TGTGCCAGCAGCCCGGATCACAATCAGCCCCAGCATTTT
TRBV12-3/TRBV12-4	few	-	TRBJ1-1	CASKATGLNTEAFF	TGTGCCAGCAAGGCAACAGGGTTGAACACTGAAGCTTTCTTT
TRBV6-2/TRBV6-3	many	-	TRBJ2-3	CASSSPRQASTDTQYF	TGTGCCAGCAGTTCCCCGCGACAGGCGAGCACAGATACGCAGTATTTT
TRBV12-3/TRBV12-4	-	-	TRBJ1-4	CASSFQGLPGSTNEKLFF	TGTGCCAGCAGTTTCCAGGGACTACCCGGCTCAACTAATGAAAAACTGTTTTTT
TRBV7-9	many	TRBD2	TRBJ2-3	CASSSLLAGYTDTQYF	TGTGCCAGCAGTTCGCTCTTAGCGGGATACACAGATACGCAGTATTTT
TRBV19	many	-	TRBJ2-3	CASRGALGDTQYF	TGTGCCAGTAGGGGAGCGCTGGGAGATACGCAGTATTTT